Listed below are T cell receptor beta chains from one sample, sequenced in a study of T cell responses to AZD1222 COVID-19 vaccine. The table came from immunoSEQ multiplex PCR; TCRdb's copy has only in-frame clones and leaves some out. The sample holds 150,000 to 200,000 clones, 94% seen once. The input for sequencing was peripheral blood, taken on day 0 of AZD1222 vaccination. These receptors were taken from an adult in good health. Both conserved end residues are part of each CDR3. Each record gives: J gene, V gene, clone size, D gene, CDR3 protein, CDR3 DNA. D genes are given only for firm matches. For some rows the clone size is stated as once, few or many, or as a class when expanded; others skip it.

TRBJ2-3 TRBV19 NA NA CASSRILGGDTQYF TGTGCCAGTAGTAGGATTTTGGGCGGAGATACGCAGTATTTT
TRBJ1-6 TRBV3-1/TRBV3-2 NA NA CASSQSQNYNSPLHF TGTGCCAGCAGCCAATCCCAGAATTATAATTCACCCCTCCACTTT
TRBJ1-5 TRBV19 NA NA CASRPYFASSNQPQHF TGTGCCAGTAGACCATACTTTGCCTCGAGCAATCAGCCCCAGCATTTT
TRBJ1-1 TRBV28 NA NA CASNKIRKLEAFF TGTGCCAGCAACAAAATACGGAAACTTGAAGCTTTCTTT
TRBJ1-1 TRBV5-5 once NA CASSLPGTLNTEAFF TGTGCCAGCAGCTTGCCCGGGACTCTGAACACTGAAGCTTTCTTT
TRBJ2-7 TRBV7-2 NA NA CASSPRTRGPTYEQYF TGTGCCAGCAGCCCCCGGACGCGGGGGCCCACCTACGAGCAGTACTTC
TRBJ1-4 TRBV3-1/TRBV3-2 NA NA CASRQTGRANEKLFF TGTGCCAGCAGACAAACAGGGCGTGCTAATGAAAAACTGTTTTTT
TRBJ2-1 TRBV9 once NA CASSVVENEQFF TGTGCCAGCAGCGTAGTTGAGAATGAGCAGTTCTTC
TRBJ1-2 TRBV29-1 NA NA CSVEISPYGYGYTF TGCAGCGTTGAAATATCTCCGTATGGCTATGGCTACACCTTC
TRBJ1-4 TRBV6-1 NA NA CASSEVGGSSEKLFF TGTGCCAGCAGTGAAGTGGGTGGGAGTAGTGAAAAACTGTTTTTT
TRBJ2-7 TRBV28 NA NA CASQLLPSYEQYF TGTGCCAGCCAACTACTCCCAAGCTACGAGCAGTACTTC
TRBJ1-2 TRBV28 NA NA CASIPLGRFYGYTF TGTGCCAGCATTCCCCTAGGGAGATTCTATGGCTACACCTTC
TRBJ1-5 TRBV16 once NA CASSLDSGANQPQHF TGTGCCAGCAGCCTCGACAGTGGGGCAAATCAGCCCCAGCATTTT
TRBJ1-1 TRBV6-5 NA NA CASNVQTNTEAFF TGTGCCAGCAACGTACAGACGAACACTGAAGCTTTCTTT
TRBJ1-1 TRBV6-5 NA NA CASFGNTEAFF TGTGCCAGCTTCGGGAACACTGAAGCTTTCTTT
TRBJ1-2 TRBV6-5 NA NA CARGPTGDGYTF TGTGCCAGGGGACCTACCGGAGATGGCTACACCTTC
TRBJ2-7 TRBV5-4 NA TRBD2 CASSAPGTSIDYEQYF TGTGCCAGCAGCGCCCCCGGGACTAGTATCGATTACGAGCAGTACTTC
TRBJ2-5 TRBV7-9 NA NA CASSLLGSRQETQYF TGTGCCAGCAGCTTACTTGGCTCCCGCCAAGAGACCCAGTACTTC
TRBJ2-7 TRBV6-1 few TRBD1 CASSEKTGGSYEQYF TGTGCCAGCAGTGAAAAGACAGGGGGTTCCTACGAGCAGTACTTC
TRBJ2-1 TRBV24-1 NA NA CATSDSARVSYNEQFF TGTGCCACCAGTGATTCGGCCCGGGTATCCTACAATGAGCAGTTCTTC
TRBJ2-1 TRBV19 NA TRBD1 CASTRTGGRSTYNEQFF TGTGCCAGTACGAGGACAGGGGGGCGTAGCACCTACAATGAGCAGTTCTTC
TRBJ2-7 TRBV9 NA TRBD2 CASSVEGLAYEQYF TGTGCCAGCAGCGTAGAGGGACTAGCCTACGAGCAGTACTTC
TRBJ1-5 TRBV7-9 NA NA CASSFAGTSQPQHF TGTGCCAGCAGCTTTGCGGGGACTAGTCAGCCCCAGCATTTT
TRBJ2-1 TRBV4-1 NA NA CASSQSNEQFF TGCGCCAGCAGTCAAAGTAATGAGCAGTTCTTC
TRBJ1-3 TRBV19 NA TRBD1 CASTFPTGVGNTIYF TGTGCCAGTACTTTTCCGACAGGGGTTGGAAACACCATATATTTT